This passage covers 22 T cell receptor beta chains from one sample sequenced in a study of T cells in Graves' hyperthyroidism and ophthalmopathy. Researchers amplified the TCR beta CDR3 regions from RNA transcripts. Researchers ran a first-round RT-PCR on the TCR CDR3 using the HTBI primer set. TCRdb redid the calling of the multiplex PCR reads with MiXCR, one entry per CDR3 protein. The data contain around 580,000 distinct CDR3 sequences, around 45% of them singletons. The sequenced sample consisted of peripheral blood or thyroid tissue (not recorded which). These receptors all come from a woman aged 18-29 years with Graves' hyperthyroidism.

At least ten counts were recorded for this clonotype. V usage is TRBV6-6 and J usage is TRBJ2-7, with 7 bases lining up with TRBD2. This CDR3 is 15 amino acids long. The ends lost 6 bases at V and 0 bases at J; junction bases unmatched: 8. CDR1 is MNHNY, CDR2 SVGAGI, per germline (reference sequence). The CDR3 protein is CASRPGGGSSYEQYF. In nucleotides, the CDR3 is TGTGCCAGCAGACCCGGGGGAGGGAGCTCCTACGAGCAGTACTTC.

The V and J genes are TRBV7-8 and TRBJ2-7; 7 bases fit TRBD1. CDR1 and CDR2 from the germline V gene are SGHVS and FQNEAQ. The CDR3 contains 16 residues. J gave up 8 bases and V 0 bases, and 13 bases lay outside the gene matches. The CDR3, as DNA: TGTGCCAGCAGCTTAGCGCTGGGTCCGGGACAGCCCCAGCAGTACTTC. It codes for CASSLALGPGQPQQYF.

V gene TRBV6-1 combines with J gene TRBJ2-7; D unresolved. Trimming cost V 6 bases and J 5 bases, with 8 bases left between them. The length of the CDR3 is 11 residues. Germline V lookup: CDR1 MNHNS, CDR2 SASEGT. The CDR3, as DNA: TGTGCCAGCAGGGGTCCCCACGAGCAGTACTTC. This translates into CASRGPHEQYF.

This clonotype has only one observation. V is TRBV5-1 and J is TRBJ2-5; 11 nucleotides agree with TRBD2. CDR1 and CDR2 from the germline V gene are SGHRS and YFSETQ. The length of the CDR3 is 16 residues. Trimming took 0 bases from V and 4 from J; bases not matched to a gene: 5. The CDR3 DNA sequence: TGCGCCAGCAGCTTGGTCAGACTAGCGGGATTAGAGACCCAGTACTTC. Translated, it gives CASSLVRLAGLETQYF.

This clonotype was counted at least ten times. The chain recombines TRBV29-1 with TRBJ1-1; D is undetermined. V lost 7 bases and J lost 2, with 14 bases in between. The CDR3 contains 13 residues. Germline values: CDR1 SQVTM, CDR2 ANQGSEA. CDR3 bases: TGCAGCGAGTCGGGGAGGGAAAACACTGAAGCTTTCTTT. It codes for CSESGRENTEAFF.

This clonotype was detected ten times or more. The chain carries TRBV20-1 and TRBJ1-2; maybe TRBD1 (6 bases). The ends were cut back, 2 bases at V and 8 bases at J, with 21 bases in the middle. Germline V gene lookup returns CDR1 DFQATT and CDR2 SNEGSKA (reference sequence). The CDR3 length is 15 residues. For the CDR3, the DNA is TGCAGTGCTAGACCCCCCCATTGGGACACGGGGGGCTACACCTTC. The encoded protein is CSARPPHWDTGGYTF.

About this clonotype: This may be a read error, as it is one base from a much larger clone. The V gene is TRBV5-8, the J gene TRBJ1-5; 9 bases fit TRBD1. Germline CDR1 SGHTS, CDR2 YDEGEE. With V trimmed by 4 bases and J by 7 bases, 12 bases remained unmatched. The CDR3 covers 16 residues. The CDR3 protein is CASSSPGQGREQPQHF. For the CDR3, the DNA is TGTGCCAGCAGCAGTCCGGGACAGGGTCGAGAACAGCCCCAGCATTTT. Full variable domain (rest looked up from reference TRBV5-8 and TRBJ1-5): EAGVTQSPTHLIKTRGQQATLRCSPISGHTSVYWYQQALGLGLQFLLWYDEGEERNRGNFPPRFSGRQFPNYSSELNVNALELEDSALYLCASSSPGQGREQPQHFGDGTRLSIL.

As to this clonotype: Germline and junction disagree at one end, which may indicate a read error. The rearrangement links TRBV2 to TRBJ2-5; no clear D. CDR1 is SNHLY, CDR2 FYNNEI, per germline. The CDR3 length is 13 residues. CDR3 in amino acids: CASSGGQEETRYF. The CDR3 nucleotides are TGTGCCAGCAGTGGTGGTCAGGAAGAGACCCGGTACTTC. Together with reference TRBV2 and TRBJ2-5, the CDR3 gives the full variable domain: EPEVTQTPSHQVTQMGQEVILRCVPISNHLYFYWYRQILGQKVEFLVSFYNNEISEKSEIFDDQFSVERPDGSNFTLKIRSTKLEDSAMYFCASSGGQEETRYFGPGTRLLVL.

In this sample, this clonotype turned up once. At one end the junction does not follow the germline gene, possibly because of a read error. This sequence joins TRBV7-2 and TRBJ1-2, with a weak D call TRBD1 (5 bases). The CDR3 covers 15 residues. The V gene's germline CDR1 is SGHTA and CDR2 FQGNSA. CDR3 bases: TGTGCCAGCAGTTTAGCCGGGACTTCCTCGGGTGGCTACACCTTC. It codes for CASSLAGTSSGGYTF.

This sequence joins TRBV12-3 or TRBV12-4 and TRBJ1-6; tentatively, D is TRBD1 (5 bases). The V gene lost 4 bases and the J gene lost 8 bases, with 15 bases spanning the gap. The CDR3 loop spans 15 amino acids. The CDR3 DNA sequence: TGTGCCAGCAGTTCCAGAGGCAGGGACTATTCACCCCTCCACTTT. Translating gives CASSSRGRDYSPLHF.

This clonotype has a count of ten or more. The chain joins TRBV6-5 to TRBJ2-1; 7 bases are a match to TRBD2. With V trimmed by 6 bases and J by 1 base, 6 bases remained unmatched. The CDR3 loop spans 15 amino acids. Germline V gene lookup returns CDR1 MNHEY and CDR2 SVGAGI. In DNA form, the CDR3 reads TGTGCCAGCAGACCGCTAGCGGTATCCTACAATGAGCAGTTCTTC. This encodes CASRPLAVSYNEQFF.

The chain combines TRBV7-9 with TRBJ1-6; D gene unclear. The V gene's germline CDR1 is SEHNR and CDR2 FQNEAQ (reference sequence). V was pared by 7 bases and J by 8 bases, with 24 bases between. This CDR3 has 17 amino acids. The CDR3 DNA reads as TGTGCCAGCAAACTACAGCGGATCCCGGAAGGTGATTCACCCCTCCACTTT. Protein product: CASKLQRIPEGDSPLHF. Using reference TRBV7-9 and TRBJ1-6 for the parts outside the CDR3, the full variable domain is DTGVSQNPRHKITKRGQNVTFRCDPISEHNRLYWYRQTLGQGPEFLTYFQNEAQLEKSRLLSDRFSAERPKGSFSTLEIQRTEQGDSAMYLCASKLQRIPEGDSPLHFGNGTRLTVT.

The rearrangement joins TRBV20-1 to TRBJ1-3; D gene ambiguous. The CDR3 sequence is 14 residues long. From germline, CDR1 is DFQATT and CDR2 SNEGSKA (reference sequence). V gave up 3 bases and J gave up 2 bases, with 11 bases separating them. The CDR3 DNA sequence: TGCAGTGCTAGCCCTCCAACCCCTGGAAACACCATATATTTT. It codes for CSASPPTPGNTIYF.

Remarks on this clonotype: Germline and junction disagree at one end, which may indicate a read error. The chain joins TRBV4-2 to TRBJ2-5; possible D gene TRBD2, 5 bases. The CDR3 is 14 residues long. Germline-derived CDR1 and CDR2 are LGHNA and YNFKEQ. The CDR3 sequence is CACSLEGRMETQYF. CDR3 sequence (DNA): TGTGCCTGCAGCTTAGAAGGGAGAATGGAGACCCAGTACTTC.

This clonotype was counted ten times or more. The chain recombines TRBV5-1 with TRBJ1-6; D unclear. CDR3 length: 17 amino acids. Germline V gene data show CDR1 as SGHRS and CDR2 as YFSETQ. Trimming shortened V by 4 bases and J by 0 bases, and 14 bases separated the two germline ends. CDR3 loop: CASSGGLLSSYNSPLHF. Here the CDR3 DNA reads TGCGCCAGCAGCGGAGGACTGTTGAGCTCCTATAATTCACCCCTCCACTTT.

V is TRBV15 and J is TRBJ1-6; 9 nucleotides align to TRBD1. After removal of 4 bases from V and 9 bases from J, the junction contained 10 bases not matched to a gene. Germline CDR1 reads LNHNV; CDR2 reads YYDKDF (reference sequence). There are 16 residues in the CDR3. Here the CDR3 reads CATSNGGQGSSSPLHF. The CDR3 DNA follows: TGTGCCACCAGCAACGGCGGACAGGGGTCCTCTTCACCCCTCCACTTT.

Turning to this clonotype: Given a much more abundant clone one base away, this may be a read error. The rearrangement uses TRBV6-5 and TRBJ1-1, with a weak D call TRBD1 (5 bases). Deletions cut 8 bases from V and 4 bases from J, with 14 bases between. This CDR3 contains 13 residues. CDR1 MNHEY and CDR2 SVGAGI come from the germline V gene. In nucleotides, the CDR3 is TGTGCCAGCCGTTTGGACGGGGGCACTGAAGCTTTCTTT. Protein product: CASRLDGGTEAFF.

At least ten counts were recorded for this clonotype. The rearrangement uses TRBV9 and TRBJ1-1; 7 bases line up with TRBD1. Germline V lookup: CDR1 SGDLS, CDR2 YYNGEE. Trimming removed 4 bases from V and 5 bases from J; junction bases left unmatched: 8. This CDR3 is built from 14 residues. CDR3: CASSPGQRNTEAFF. The CDR3 DNA reads as TGTGCCAGCAGCCCGGGACAGCGAAATACTGAAGCTTTCTTT.

This clonotype was detected many times. The genes are TRBV5-5 and TRBJ1-4; no firm D call. This CDR3 contains 14 residues. Trimming took 4 bases from V and 0 from J, leaving 7 bases between them. CDR1 and CDR2 from the germline V gene are SGHKS and YYEKEE (reference sequence). The CDR3 sequence: CASSLHATNEKLFF. The CDR3 DNA reads as TGTGCCAGCAGCCTACACGCAACTAATGAAAAACTGTTTTTT.

This clonotype was picked up many times. This chain links TRBV13 with TRBJ1-2, with D maybe TRBD1 (5 bases). V gave up 4 bases and J gave up 8 bases, with 14 bases separating them. CDR3 length equals 13 residues. Germline loops: CDR1 PRHDT, CDR2 FYEKMQ (reference sequence). The CDR3, as DNA: TGTGCCAGCAGCTCCCCAGGGACGGGAGGCTACACCTTC. Its translation is CASSSPGTGGYTF.

This clonotype was seen repeatedly, ten times or more. V gene TRBV7-8 combines with J gene TRBJ1-6; D not certain. V lost 3 bases and J lost 0, with 12 bases in between. The CDR3 totals 17 residues. Germline V CDR1 and CDR2: SGHVS, FQNEAQ. In nucleotides, the CDR3 is TGTGCCAGCAGCTTTCGCCCCTGGAGCTCCTATAATTCACCCCTCCACTTT. Protein: CASSFRPWSSYNSPLHF.

V gene TRBV15 combines with J gene TRBJ1-6; TRBD1 might be the D (6 bases). Trimming took 3 bases from V and 6 from J, leaving 6 bases between them. Germline V gene lookup returns CDR1 LNHNV and CDR2 YYDKDF (reference sequence). The CDR3 is 13 amino acids. The CDR3 loop reads CATSSRGNSPLHF. The DNA of the CDR3 is TGTGCCACCAGCAGCAGGGGTAATTCACCCCTCCACTTT.